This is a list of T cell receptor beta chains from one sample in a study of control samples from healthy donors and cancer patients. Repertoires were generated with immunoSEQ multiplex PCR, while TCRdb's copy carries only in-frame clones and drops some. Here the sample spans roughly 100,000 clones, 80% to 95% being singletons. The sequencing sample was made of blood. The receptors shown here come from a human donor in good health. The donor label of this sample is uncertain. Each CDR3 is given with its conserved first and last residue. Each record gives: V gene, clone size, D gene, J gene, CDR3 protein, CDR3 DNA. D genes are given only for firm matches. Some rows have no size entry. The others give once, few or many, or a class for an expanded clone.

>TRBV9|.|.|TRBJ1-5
CASSREGNQPQHF
TGTGCCAGCAGCAGAGAAGGCAATCAGCCCCAGCATTTT
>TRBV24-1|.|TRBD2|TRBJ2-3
CATSSGSRGGPDTQYF
TGTGCCACCAGTTCTGGTAGCCGGGGGGGCCCCGATACGCAGTATTTT
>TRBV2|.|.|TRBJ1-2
CASSTEGLGGYTF
TGTGCCAGCAGTACTGAGGGGTTGGGAGGCTACACCTTC
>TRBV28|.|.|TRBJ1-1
CASKTGSEAFF
TGTGCCAGCAAAACAGGGTCCGAAGCTTTCTTT
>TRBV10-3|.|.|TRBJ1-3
CASRARDSGNTIYF
TGTGCCTCCCGGGCGCGGGACTCTGGAAACACCATATATTTT
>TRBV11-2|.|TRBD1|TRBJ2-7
CASSRDRPQRNYEQYF
TGTGCCAGCAGCCGGGACAGGCCACAACGAAATTACGAGCAGTACTTC
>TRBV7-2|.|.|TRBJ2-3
CASSETGARQYF
TGTGCCAGCAGCGAAACAGGTGCCCGGCAGTATTTT
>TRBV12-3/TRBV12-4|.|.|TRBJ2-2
CASSYTGELFF
TGTGCCAGCAGTTATACCGGGGAGCTGTTTTTT
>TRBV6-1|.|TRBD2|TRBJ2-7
CASSEGGGSYEQYF
TGTGCCAGCAGTGAAGGGGGGGGCTCCTACGAGCAGTACTTC
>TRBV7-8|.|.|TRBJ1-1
CASSSIKEAFF
TGTGCCAGCAGCTCAATAAAAGAAGCTTTCTTT
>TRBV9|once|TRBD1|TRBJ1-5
CASSPGQYSNQPQHF
TGTGCCAGCAGCCCGGGACAGTATAGCAATCAGCCCCAGCATTTT
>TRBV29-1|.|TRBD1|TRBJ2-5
CSVAENRGAGTQYF
TGCAGCGTTGCCGAAAACAGGGGCGCGGGGACCCAGTACTTC
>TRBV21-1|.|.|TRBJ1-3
CASSNPPTGQNSGNTIYF
TGTGCCAGCAGCAATCCCCCAACGGGGCAGAATTCTGGAAACACCATATATTTT
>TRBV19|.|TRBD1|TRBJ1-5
CASTLDRLKQPQHF
TGTGCCAGTACCTTGGACAGGCTAAAGCAGCCCCAGCATTTT
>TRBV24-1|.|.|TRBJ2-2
CATSDLYTNTGELFF
TGTGCCACCAGTGACCTCTATACGAACACCGGGGAGCTGTTTTTT
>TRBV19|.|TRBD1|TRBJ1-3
CASSSNRGAGNTIYF
TGTGCCAGTAGTTCAAACAGGGGAGCCGGAAACACCATATATTTT
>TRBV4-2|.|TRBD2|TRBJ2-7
CASSQGTSDFYEQYF
TGTGCCAGCAGCCAGGGGACTAGCGACTTCTACGAGCAGTACTTC
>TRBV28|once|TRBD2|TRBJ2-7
CASSLPSGLAGYEQYF
TGTGCCAGCAGTTTACCTTCGGGACTAGCGGGGTACGAGCAGTACTTC
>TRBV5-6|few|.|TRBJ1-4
CASSPGRRNEKLFF
TGTGCCAGCAGCCCCGGACGGCGTAATGAAAAACTGTTTTTT
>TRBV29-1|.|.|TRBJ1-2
CSVSGVNYGYTF
TGCAGCGTTTCCGGGGTGAACTATGGCTACACCTTC
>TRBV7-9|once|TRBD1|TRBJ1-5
CASSFSDRGSQPQHF
TGTGCCAGCAGCTTTTCAGACAGGGGCAGTCAGCCCCAGCATTTT
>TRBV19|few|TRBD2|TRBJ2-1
CASSVTLPGGEQFF
TGTGCCAGTAGTGTCACCCTTCCGGGGGGTGAGCAGTTCTTC
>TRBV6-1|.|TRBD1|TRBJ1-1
CASSETGVNTEAFF
TGTGCCAGCAGTGAGACAGGGGTTAACACTGAAGCTTTCTTT
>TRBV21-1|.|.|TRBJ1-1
CASSKSAVVGTEAFF
TGTGCCAGCAGCAAATCAGCGGTAGTGGGCACTGAAGCTTTCTTT
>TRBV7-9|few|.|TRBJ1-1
CASSLLNTEAFF
TGTGCCAGCAGCTTATTAAACACTGAAGCTTTCTTT
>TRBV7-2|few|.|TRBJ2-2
CASSLGGNTGELFF
TGTGCCAGCAGCTTAGGCGGGAACACCGGGGAGCTGTTTTTT
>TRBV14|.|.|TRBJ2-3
CASSQGSNRMTDTQYF
TGTGCCAGCAGCCAAGGGTCAAACCGTATGACAGATACGCAGTATTTT
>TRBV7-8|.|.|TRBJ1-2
CASSPLEGPYGYTF
TGTGCCAGCAGCCCGTTGGAGGGGCCCTATGGCTACACCTTC
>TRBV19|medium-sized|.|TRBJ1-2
CASLRNLGGYGYTF
TGTGCCAGTCTGCGGAATTTAGGGGGCTATGGCTACACCTTC